This T cell receptor (beta chain) was recorded in a study of cytomegalovirus exposure and HLA in healthy donors. Study-wide results and limits: Most TCR sequences were uncommon, yet certain public TCRs appeared in many donors. In a later analysis, a missense DCLRE1C variant was linked to TCR beta V- and J-gene trimming. It was assumed in the presence/absence analyses that sequencing depth was roughly uniform across donors.

The PCR made use of 60 Vbeta and 13 Jbeta primers. Only in-frame clones appear in the TCRdb table, and some are missing; sequencing was by immunoSEQ multiplex PCR. The sample holds 120,000 or so clones, roughly a tenth seen once. The sample holds a few counts of this clone. Its cognate antigen is unknown. V was clipped by 7 bases and J by 5 bases; unmatched bases: 3. Looked up from germline, CDR1 is SQVTM and CDR2 is ANQGSEA. The CDR3 length is 14 residues. Source material: PBMCs. The chain links TRBV29-1 to TRBJ2-2; 14 positions match TRBD2. The receptor comes from a woman between 18 and 29 years old in good health and CMV-seropositive. The CDR3 DNA sequence: TGCAGCGCCGGGACTAGCGGGAGTACCGGGGAGCTGTTTTTT. Its protein product is CSAGTSGSTGELFF.